These 24 T cell receptor beta chains were sequenced from one sample in a study of T cells in Graves' hyperthyroidism and ophthalmopathy. RNA transcripts served as the template for amplifying TCR beta CDR3 regions. With the HTBI primer set, the TCR CDR3 went through a first round of RT-PCR. TCRdb re-called the multiplex PCR reads with MiXCR, one entry per CDR3 protein. This table holds 270,000 or so distinct CDR3 sequences, less than 30% found once. Sample: blood. Source of these receptors: a man aged 35 to 55 with Graves' hyperthyroidism that later progressed to Graves' ophthalmopathy.

This clonotype was seen many times. The J gene is TRBJ1-2, the V gene TRBV27; 7 bases are a match to TRBD1. With V trimmed by 6 bases and J by 6 bases, 10 bases remained unmatched. The CDR3 contains 14 residues. Looked up from germline, CDR1 is MNHEY and CDR2 is SMNVEV (reference sequence). Here the CDR3 DNA reads TGTGCCAGCAGGGCGACTAAGGGGGCGGATGGCTACACCTTC. Its translation is CASRATKGADGYTF.

This clonotype showed up just a few times. The J gene is TRBJ1-2, the V gene TRBV5-1, with TRBD1 identical over 7 bases. The V segment lost 0 bases and the J segment 6 bases; nucleotides outside the gene matches: 2. The CDR3 is 13 amino acids. Germline V gene data show CDR1 as SGHRS and CDR2 as YFSETQ. The CDR3 DNA sequence: TGCGCCAGCAGCTTGGCGGACAGGAATGGCTACACCTTC. It translates to CASSLADRNGYTF.

The J gene is TRBJ2-5, the V gene TRBV12-3 or TRBV12-4; possibly TRBD2 for D (5 bases). CDR3 length: 17 residues. V dropped 3 bases and J dropped 5 bases, with 22 bases sitting between them. In DNA, the CDR3 is TGTGCCAGCAGTTTCTCGAGCGGAAGAATTCCCAGGGAGACCCAGTACTTC. Translating it yields CASSFSSGRIPRETQYF.

Many counts were recorded for this clonotype. The chain is built from TRBV6-1 and TRBJ2-2; the D is unclear. Trimming left V 8 bases short and J 4 bases short, with 5 bases between. There are 11 residues in the CDR3. The germline V gene encodes CDR1 MNHNS and CDR2 SASEGT. CDR3 nucleotides: TGTGCCAGCGGAAGCACCGGGGAGCTGTTTTTT. It yields the protein CASGSTGELFF.

This clonotype was recorded many times. A junction boundary mismatches the germline segment, possibly from a read error. This chain joins TRBV7-7 and TRBJ2-5, with D tentatively TRBD2 (6 bases). This CDR3 spans 13 amino acids. Looked up from germline, CDR1 is SSHAT and CDR2 is FNYEAQ (reference sequence). CDR3 DNA: TGTGCTAGCAGCTACGGACTACTGGAGACCCAGTACTTC. This gives the protein CASSYGLLETQYF.

This chain uses TRBV6-2 or TRBV6-3 with TRBJ2-7; 7 nucleotides align to TRBD2. The CDR3 length is 14 residues. CDR1 MNHEY and CDR2 SVGEGT come from the germline V gene. The V gene end was trimmed by 10 bases and the J gene end by 0 bases; junction bases not matched to a gene: 9. The CDR3 sequence: CATKWSGASYEQYF. DNA for the CDR3: TGTGCCACCAAGTGGAGCGGGGCCTCCTACGAGCAGTACTTC.

This clonotype was recorded many times. This chain joins TRBV7-8 and TRBJ2-5; TRBD2 matches at 8 bases. The trim removed 5 bases at V and 2 bases at J, leaving 13 bases unmatched. The germline gives CDR1 SGHVS, CDR2 FQNEAQ. CDR3 length: 17 amino acids. CDR3 in DNA: TGTGCCAGCAGCCCTCCGAGTTCTCGGGAGGGTCAAGAGACCCAGTACTTC. Translation gives CASSPPSSREGQETQYF.

This chain joins TRBV20-1 and TRBJ1-6, with TRBD1 identical over 9 bases. Germline assignment: CDR1 DFQATT and CDR2 SNEGSKA (reference sequence). V dropped 4 bases and J dropped 9; count of bases not matched to a gene: 7. This CDR3 region has 14 residues. In DNA, the CDR3 is TGCAGTGCTAATCAGGGACAGGGAAGTTCACCCCTCCACTTT. This encodes CSANQGQGSSPLHF.

Ten or more counts support this clonotype. The genes are TRBV2 and TRBJ1-5, with D maybe TRBD1 (5 bases). The CDR3 consists of 15 residues. V was trimmed by 6 bases and J by 1 base, leaving 13 bases between them. Germline CDR1 reads SNHLY; CDR2 reads FYNNEI. The CDR3 loop is CASRNQGGSNQPQHF. Written as DNA, the CDR3 is TGTGCCAGCAGGAACCAGGGAGGAAGCAATCAGCCCCAGCATTTT.

This clonotype was observed at least ten times. V and J are TRBV29-1 and TRBJ1-5, with 9 nucleotides matching TRBD1. Losses at the gene ends were 6 bases for V and 4 bases for J; bases not matched to a gene: 10. CDR1 SQVTM and CDR2 ANQGSEA come from the germline V gene. This CDR3 region has 15 residues. CDR3 coding DNA: TGCAGCGTCGTTCTAACAGGGGGCTCAAATCAGCCCCAGCATTTT. Its protein is CSVVLTGGSNQPQHF.

The table lists this clonotype with a few counts. The chain has TRBV6-5 and TRBJ2-7; D unclear. The germline CDR1 and CDR2 sequences are MNHEY and SVGAGI. The CDR3 contains 13 residues. The ends were cut back, 2 bases at V and 3 bases at J, with 8 bases in the middle. CDR3 amino acids: CASSYVRNYEQYF. DNA of the CDR3: TGTGCCAGCAGTTACGTCAGAAACTACGAGCAGTACTTC.

This clonotype has a count of ten or more. This chain joins TRBV28 and TRBJ2-7; D is unresolved. V was clipped by 5 bases and J by 2 bases, with 16 bases between them. The CDR3 is 15 amino acids. From germline, CDR1 is MDHEN and CDR2 SYDVKM. CDR3 nucleotide sequence: TGTGCCAGCAGTCCCCCATCGACTGATACCTACGAGCAGTACTTC. This codes for CASSPPSTDTYEQYF.

This clonotype was seen many times. This chain connects TRBV24-1 to TRBJ1-2; D remains unclear. Germline assignment: CDR1 KGHDR and CDR2 SFDVKD. The ends were cut back, 4 bases at V and 8 bases at J, with 16 bases in the middle. CDR3 size: 14 residues. The CDR3 nucleotides are TGTGCCACCAGTGACCCGGCGAGGGTGGAAGGCTACACCTTC. Residues: CATSDPARVEGYTF.

Concerning this clonotype: A much larger clone is a single base away; this may be a read error. The chain combines TRBV10-3 with TRBJ1-3; D is possibly TRBD1 (6 bases). CDR3 length: 15 amino acids. Deletions cut 6 bases from V and 0 bases from J, with 12 bases between. The germline CDR1 and CDR2 sequences are ENHRY and SYGVKD. CDR3 protein: CAIRQGAGSGNTIYF. The CDR3 DNA reads as TGTGCCATCAGACAGGGAGCGGGCTCTGGAAACACCATATATTTT.

This clonotype came up many times. The chain uses TRBV15 and TRBJ2-7; 10 nucleotides line up with TRBD2. The CDR3 is 16 residues long. Unmatched junction bases numbered 9, after V lost 1 base and J lost 6 bases. Germline V gene lookup returns CDR1 LNHNV and CDR2 YYDKDF (reference sequence). CDR3 sequence: CATSRAPGLAESEQYF. The CDR3 coding sequence is TGTGCCACCAGCAGAGCCCCAGGACTAGCGGAATCCGAGCAGTACTTC.

In its sample, this clonotype was seen many times. Because it lacks the conserved phenylalanine or tryptophan at the end, this CDR3 is likely a read error. This rearrangement joins TRBV6-5 to TRBJ2-7, with D possibly TRBD2 on 6 matching bases. Germline V lookup: CDR1 MNHEY, CDR2 SVGAGI. Trimming shortened V by 4 bases and J by 3 bases, and 13 bases separated the two germline ends. The CDR3 totals 14 residues. The CDR3 is CASSLGGDSYEQYL. CDR3 in DNA: TGTGCCAGCAGTTTGGGGGGTGACAGCTACGAGCAGTACCTC.

This clonotype came up many times. The rearrangement joins TRBV28 to TRBJ1-1; D might be TRBD1 (5 bases). Germline V gene lookup returns CDR1 MDHEN and CDR2 SYDVKM. Trimming removed 6 bases from V and 6 bases from J, with 14 bases in between. The CDR3 spans 13 residues. Here the CDR3 reads CASSSSGTSEAFF. The CDR3 DNA reads as TGTGCCAGCAGCTCCTCCGGGACGTCTGAAGCTTTCTTT.

The rearrangement links TRBV5-1 to TRBJ2-7; TRBD1 matches at 7 bases. The germline CDR1 and CDR2 sequences are SGHRS and YFSETQ. With V trimmed by 4 bases and J by 2 bases, 6 bases remained unmatched. The CDR3 sequence is 14 residues long. In nucleotides, the CDR3 is TGCGCCAGCAGCGGGAACAGGGGTACCTACGAGCAGTACTTC. Protein product: CASSGNRGTYEQYF.

V gene TRBV20-1 combines with J gene TRBJ2-5; the D is unclear. CDR1 and CDR2 (germline): DFQATT, SNEGSKA (reference sequence). Trimming removed 6 bases at V and 5 bases at J, with 10 bases between. This CDR3 has 11 residues. DNA of the CDR3: TGCAGTGCCTTAATGGGGGAGACCCAGTACTTC. It translates to CSALMGETQYF.

J is TRBJ1-3 and V is TRBV15; possibly TRBD1 for D (6 bases). Germline V gene lookup returns CDR1 LNHNV and CDR2 YYDKDF (reference sequence). V gave up 0 bases and J gave up 4 bases, with 13 bases separating them. The CDR3 contains 16 residues. CDR3 DNA: TGTGCCACCAGCAGAGATTCGGCAGGGGTGGGAAACACCATATATTTT. This gives the protein CATSRDSAGVGNTIYF.

This clonotype showed up many times. The chain recombines TRBV28 with TRBJ2-5; 7 bases are shared with TRBD1. V lost 2 bases to trimming and J lost 2 bases; unmatched junction nucleotides: 8. This CDR3 has 16 residues. Germline-derived CDR1 and CDR2 are MDHEN and SYDVKM. CDR3 amino acids: CASSLGGQNTQETQYF. The DNA of the CDR3 is TGTGCCAGCAGTTTAGGGGGACAGAACACTCAAGAGACCCAGTACTTC.

J is TRBJ1-5 and V is TRBV12-3 or TRBV12-4; D is ambiguous. The germline V and J ends were trimmed by 4 bases and 0 bases, with 10 bases remaining between them. The length of the CDR3 is 15 residues. As DNA, the CDR3 is TGTGCCAGCAGTTACTGGGGAAATAGCAATCAGCCCCAGCATTTT. This gives the protein CASSYWGNSNQPQHF.

This clonotype was detected ten times or more. The chain is built from TRBV6-5 and TRBJ1-2; D gene uncertain. The CDR3 consists of 15 residues. CDR1 is MNHEY and CDR2 is SVGAGI in the germline V gene. V was clipped by 3 bases and J by 6 bases, with 17 bases between them. This CDR3 reads CASSYVREPRNGYTF. CDR3 nucleotide sequence: TGTGCCAGCAGTTATGTACGGGAACCAAGGAATGGCTACACCTTC.

This clonotype showed up just once. This sequence joins TRBV24-1 and TRBJ2-5, with 9 bases fitting TRBD1. V gave up 3 bases and J gave up 4 bases; unmatched junction bases: 5. Germline CDR1 KGHDR, CDR2 SFDVKD. The CDR3 is made up of 15 amino acids. The CDR3 loop reads CATSDATGGIETQYF. For the CDR3, the DNA is TGTGCCACCAGTGATGCGACAGGGGGTATAGAGACCCAGTACTTC.